Each of the 20 T cell receptor beta chains below was sequenced from the same sample in a study of beta chain features in type 1 diabetes. Reverse transcription of all isolated RNA meant that expressed TCRB transcripts were sequenced. Clones were read by immunoSEQ multiplex PCR, and TCRdb kept only the in-frame ones, dropping some. The table lists fewer than 350,000 clones, roughly 8% of them singletons. Sample: central memory CD4+ T cells from blood. Receptor source: a woman aged 18-29 years in good health.

V usage is TRBV30 and J usage is TRBJ2-7; 7 nucleotides match TRBD1. V was clipped by 6 bases and J by 5 bases; unmatched bases: 13. The CDR3 has 14 amino acids. Germline V CDR1 and CDR2: GTSNPN, SVGIG (reference sequence). The CDR3 region has the DNA TGTGCCTGTCGCCCGGACACAGGGGTCAACGAGCAGTACTTC. Translating it yields CACRPDTGVNEQYF.

This clone was detected a few times. The chain employs TRBV9 and TRBJ1-3; possible D gene TRBD1, 5 bases. Trimming took off 7 bases at V and 0 bases at J, with 14 bases between the two ends. The CDR3 loop spans 15 amino acids. Per germline, CDR1 SGDLS and CDR2 YYNGEE. The DNA for the CDR3 is TGTGCCAGCGCCCGGGACGGAAACTCTGGAAACACCATATATTTT. This encodes CASARDGNSGNTIYF. Filled out from reference TRBV9 and TRBJ1-3, the complete variable domain reads DSGVTQTPKHLITATGQRVTLRCSPRSGDLSVYWYQQSLDQGLQFLIQYYNGEERAKGNILERFSAQQFPDLHSELNLSSLELGDSALYFCASARDGNSGNTIYFGEGSWLTVV.

The CDR3 protein is CASSLQSGTTEHYEQYF. CDR3 coding DNA: TGTGCCAGCAGCTTACAATCAGGGACAACCGAACACTACGAGCAGTACTTC. V usage is TRBV7-9 and J usage is TRBJ2-7, with a weak D call TRBD1 (6 bases). The CDR3 loop spans 17 amino acids. Trimming removed 2 bases from V and 3 bases from J, with 20 bases in between. Germline CDR1 reads SEHNR; CDR2 reads FQNEAQ (reference sequence).

This chain joins TRBV7-8 and TRBJ2-4; 8 bases are a match to TRBD2. V dropped 5 bases and J dropped 4; count of bases not matched to a gene: 4. The CDR3 runs 14 residues. Germline CDR1 is SGHVS and CDR2 is FQNEAQ. As DNA, the CDR3 is TGTGCCAGCAGCCACCGGGAGGGGAAAAACATTCAGTACTTC. This encodes CASSHREGKNIQYF.

In this sample, this clone turned up a few times. This chain uses TRBV7-2 with TRBJ1-3; D call uncertain. Germline V gene lookup returns CDR1 SGHTA and CDR2 FQGNSA. This CDR3 has 14 amino acids. V lost 5 bases, J lost 0 bases, and 8 bases lay in between. The CDR3 spells CASSLGPSGNTIYF. CDR3 DNA: TGTGCCAGCAGCCTGGGCCCCTCTGGAAACACCATATATTTT.

At least ten counts were recorded for this clone. The chain combines TRBV4-3 with TRBJ2-7, with unresolved D. The CDR3 has 12 residues. Germline CDR1 and CDR2: LGHNA and YSLEER. V was pared by 1 base and J by 1 base, with 2 bases between. The CDR3 coding sequence is TGCGCCAGCAGCCAAGTTTCCTACGAGCAGTACTTC. Translated: CASSQVSYEQYF.

V and J are TRBV19 and TRBJ2-3; possibly TRBD1 for D (5 bases). V dropped 7 bases and J dropped 2 bases, with 19 bases sitting between them. Germline values: CDR1 LNHDA, CDR2 SQIVND (reference sequence). The CDR3 runs to 16 residues. This chain's CDR3 is CASNPLRGKSTDTQYF. The DNA of the CDR3 is TGTGCCAGTAACCCTCTTAGGGGCAAGTCCACAGATACGCAGTATTTT.

This clone was seen more than once but under ten times. Germline and junction disagree at one end, which may indicate a read error. This chain links TRBV5-4 with TRBJ2-1; D might be TRBD1 or TRBD2, each matching 5 bases. This CDR3 is built from 14 residues. The germline CDR1 and CDR2 sequences are SGHNT and YYREEE (reference sequence). CDR3: CASSRDGTYNEQFF. In DNA form, the CDR3 reads TGCGCCAGCAGCCGGGACGGGACCTACAATGAGCAGTTCTTC.

CDR3: CASSSGGLANYGYTF. In DNA form, the CDR3 reads TGTGCCAGCAGCTCCGGGGGTCTAGCTAACTATGGCTACACCTTC. The genes are TRBV28 and TRBJ1-2; tentatively, D is TRBD1 (5 bases). The germline CDR1 and CDR2 sequences are MDHEN and SYDVKM. The CDR3 has 15 residues. V was clipped by 6 bases and J by 0 bases, with 14 bases between them.

The V call is TRBV6-6, the J call TRBJ2-7; no clear D. The CDR3 length is 12 residues. The ends were cut back, 2 bases at V and 1 base at J, with 3 bases in the middle. CDR1 and CDR2 (germline): MNHNY, SVGAGI (reference sequence). The CDR3 spells CASSYTSYEQYF. Here the CDR3 DNA reads TGTGCCAGCAGTTACACGTCCTACGAGCAGTACTTC.

The V and J genes are TRBV4-3 and TRBJ2-5; D might be TRBD2 (6 bases). CDR3 size: 15 residues. CDR1 and CDR2 from the germline V gene are LGHNA and YSLEER. Deletions cut 0 bases from V and 5 bases from J, with 13 bases between. The CDR3: CASSQDHGRRETQYF. The CDR3, as DNA: TGCGCCAGCAGCCAAGATCACGGGAGAAGGGAGACCCAGTACTTC.

The chain is built from TRBV7-9 and TRBJ1-1; possible D gene TRBD1, 5 bases. CDR1 and CDR2 from the germline V gene are SEHNR and FQNEAQ (reference sequence). Deletions cut 5 bases from V and 11 bases from J, with 21 bases between. This CDR3 is 14 amino acids long. In DNA, the CDR3 is TGTGCCAGCAGCAAAGAGCCCCCTTGGGACTCCGCTTTCTTT. Translation: CASSKEPPWDSAFF.

This clone has more than one count but fewer than ten. The chain carries TRBV18 and TRBJ2-1; 8 bases map to TRBD2. The CDR3 loop spans 16 amino acids. V shed 6 bases and J 3 bases; nucleotides not matched to a gene: 10. Looked up from germline, CDR1 is KGHSH and CDR2 is LQKENI. CDR3 coding DNA: TGTGCCAGCTCTCTACCTACTAGCGGCCTCTACAATGAGCAGTTCTTC. Translation gives CASSLPTSGLYNEQFF.

This clone showed up just a few times. V and J are TRBV5-6 and TRBJ1-6; D is unresolved. This CDR3 comprises 14 residues. Trimming took 0 bases from V and 15 from J, leaving 16 bases between them. Germline CDR1 SGHDT, CDR2 YYEEEE. The CDR3 here is CASSLEGTLTSLHF. As DNA, the CDR3 is TGTGCCAGCAGCTTGGAAGGTACCTTGACGAGCCTCCACTTT.

This rearrangement joins TRBV4-2 to TRBJ1-2; 8 bases map to TRBD1. CDR3 length: 15 residues. Trimming removed 4 bases from V and 8 bases from J; junction bases left unmatched: 12. Germline CDR1 and CDR2: LGHNA and YNFKEQ. For the CDR3, the DNA is TGTGCCAGCAGCCCCCAAACGGCAGGGGGCAACGGCTACACCTTC. This translates into CASSPQTAGGNGYTF.

This rearrangement joins TRBV15 to TRBJ2-1, with 14 positions matching TRBD2. Germline loops: CDR1 LNHNV, CDR2 YYDKDF (reference sequence). The CDR3 loop spans 17 amino acids. The ends lost 5 bases at V and 9 bases at J; junction bases unmatched: 12. CDR3 nucleotide sequence: TGTGCCACCAGCGGAAGACTAGCGGGAGGGCCGGATGGTGAGCAGTTCTTC. Translating gives CATSGRLAGGPDGEQFF.

In this sample, this clone turned up many times. The chain is built from TRBV18 and TRBJ2-5, with 7 bases fitting TRBD1. V gave up 3 bases and J gave up 0 bases; unmatched junction bases: 4. This CDR3 is built from 15 residues. In germline, CDR1 is KGHSH, CDR2 LQKENI. This CDR3 is CASSPGQKNQETQYF. For the CDR3, the DNA is TGTGCCAGCTCACCGGGACAGAAGAACCAAGAGACCCAGTACTTC.

This clone has a handful of counts. The chain is built from TRBV4-2 and TRBJ2-6; D is uncertain. V dropped 4 bases and J dropped 0 bases, with 7 bases sitting between them. This CDR3 is built from 15 residues. Looked up from germline, CDR1 is LGHNA and CDR2 is YNFKEQ. The CDR3 nucleotides read TGTGCCAGCAGCCGCCAGCTCTCTGGGGCCAACGTCCTGACTTTC. This codes for CASSRQLSGANVLTF.

There are a few counts of this clone. This chain uses TRBV7-2 with TRBJ1-5, with TRBD1 as a possible D gene (6 bases). Germline CDR1 reads SGHTA; CDR2 reads FQGNSA. This CDR3 comprises 16 residues. The V and J ends lost 5 bases and 7 bases respectively, with 21 bases between them. CDR3 bases: TGTGCCAGCAGCCCACACCGCGCGGGGGCCGGCCAGCCCCAGCATTTT. Amino acid sequence: CASSPHRAGAGQPQHF.

This clone was observed a few times. The chain joins TRBV5-1 to TRBJ2-2, with TRBD2 as a possible D gene (5 bases). Germline lookup yields CDR1 SGHRS and CDR2 YFSETQ. CDR3 length equals 13 residues. V lost 5 bases to trimming and J lost 2 bases, with 7 bases between them. CDR3 sequence reads: CASRTGNTGELFF. DNA for the CDR3: TGCGCCAGCAGGACGGGAAACACCGGGGAGCTGTTTTTT.